Listed here are 18 T cell receptor beta chains from one sample, sequenced in a study of blood T cell repertoires in COVID-19 (dated by TCRdb to 2018 to 2020). Preparation of the library involved the immunoSEQ multiplex PCR assay. What TCRdb holds here is the immuneACCESS table cut down to in-frame rearrangements. Part of the clones is not present; checked against another copy, under half of the missing clones reflect an unresolved V gene, and the others are unexplained. Across this sample there are almost 100,000 clones, with 86% seen only once. Approximately 10% of the sample lies in the top ten. Source material: peripheral blood. The receptor source for this set is a man aged 50-60 years with acute or convalescent COVID-19.

This chain links TRBV4-1 with TRBJ2-3; 7 bases fit TRBD1. V shed 4 bases and J 1 base; nucleotides not matched to a gene: 2. This CDR3 is 14 amino acids long. The germline gives CDR1 MGHRA, CDR2 YSYEKL. The CDR3 DNA sequence: TGCGCCAGCAGCCTAGGGACAGGCACAGATACGCAGTATTTT. Protein: CASSLGTGTDTQYF.

This chain connects TRBV6-5 to TRBJ2-3; the D gene is possibly TRBD2 (6 bases). Germline V CDR1 and CDR2: MNHEY, SVGAGI. V lost 0 bases and J 5 bases, leaving 12 bases between the germline ends. The CDR3 has 15 amino acids. The CDR3 sequence: CASSYSAGRGDTQYF. The CDR3, as DNA: TGTGCCAGCAGTTACTCCGCGGGACGGGGAGATACGCAGTATTTT.

The chain has TRBV14 and TRBJ1-3, with D unclear. Germline V gene sequence: CDR1 SGHDN, CDR2 FVKESK. The V gene lost 1 base and the J gene lost 2 bases, with 9 bases spanning the gap. The CDR3 spans 15 residues. CDR3 DNA: TGTGCCAGCAGCCAAGTAGCCAGTGCTGGAAACACCATATATTTT. It translates to CASSQVASAGNTIYF.

The chain is built from TRBV7-3 and TRBJ2-6, with unresolved D. The CDR3 covers 15 residues. Trimming pared 6 bases from V and 0 bases from J, leaving 9 bases between. Germline CDR1 reads SGHTA; CDR2 reads FQGTGA. This chain's CDR3 is CASSPPVSGANVLTF. CDR3 in DNA: TGTGCCAGCAGTCCCCCAGTCTCTGGGGCCAACGTCCTGACTTTC.

This clone was seen only once. The V call is TRBV4-1, the J call TRBJ2-7; D is possibly TRBD1 (6 bases). The CDR3 sequence is 13 residues long. Trimming took 3 bases from V and 5 from J, leaving 11 bases between them. Germline loops: CDR1 MGHRA, CDR2 YSYEKL. CDR3 region: CASSHANRDEQYF. The CDR3 DNA is TGCGCCAGCAGCCATGCAAACAGGGACGAGCAGTACTTC.

This chain uses TRBV10-1 with TRBJ2-1, with 7 bases fitting TRBD2. CDR1 and CDR2 (germline): WNHNN, SYGVQD (reference sequence). Trimming took 8 bases from V and 9 from J; bases not matched to a gene: 19. The length of the CDR3 is 16 residues. The CDR3 spells CASAATAGVERGEQFF. CDR3 sequence (DNA): TGCGCCAGCGCCGCAACGGCGGGAGTTGAAAGGGGTGAGCAGTTCTTC.

The genes are TRBV6-2 or TRBV6-3 and TRBJ1-1, with 9 nucleotides matching TRBD1. Losses at the gene ends were 7 bases for V and 1 base for J; bases not matched to a gene: 16. There are 18 residues in the CDR3. Germline V gene data show CDR1 as MNHEY and CDR2 as SVGEGT. CDR3 sequence (DNA): TGTGCCAGCACCCCAATGACGGGACAGGGAATCAGGAACACTGAAGCTTTCTTT. This translates into CASTPMTGQGIRNTEAFF.

The chain recombines TRBV24-1 with TRBJ1-2; weak D call: TRBD1 (6 bases). CDR1 and CDR2 (germline): KGHDR, SFDVKD. There are 15 residues in the CDR3. V was pared by 3 bases and J by 1 base, with 11 bases between. The CDR3 DNA is TGTGCCACCAGTGATCCCGCAGGGGTTAACTATGGCTACACCTTC. Encoded protein: CATSDPAGVNYGYTF.

The V and J genes are TRBV28 and TRBJ2-7; D gene unclear. The V gene lost 4 bases and the J gene lost 0 bases, with 10 bases spanning the gap. Germline V lookup: CDR1 MDHEN, CDR2 SYDVKM. This CDR3 spans 14 amino acids. CDR3 in amino acids: CASSYDSRSYEQYF. The CDR3 DNA reads TGTGCCAGCAGTTACGACTCTCGCTCCTACGAGCAGTACTTC.

The chain uses TRBV30 and TRBJ2-3; 10 positions agree with TRBD2. Germline CDR1 is GTSNPN and CDR2 is SVGIG (reference sequence). The CDR3 length is 15 residues. The V segment lost 5 bases and the J segment 5 bases; nucleotides outside the gene matches: 10. CDR3 loop: CAWGLSSGRGDTQYF. Written as DNA, the CDR3 is TGTGCCTGGGGACTCTCTAGCGGGAGAGGAGATACGCAGTATTTT.

The chain links TRBV12-3 or TRBV12-4 to TRBJ1-2; the D is unclear. Trimming shortened V by 2 bases and J by 2 bases, and 6 bases separated the two germline ends. The CDR3 consists of 13 residues. Here the CDR3 reads CASSLNKNYGYTF. The CDR3 coding sequence is TGTGCCAGCAGTTTAAATAAAAACTATGGCTACACCTTC.

The sample holds one count of this clone. The V call is TRBV4-1, the J call TRBJ2-7, with 11 bases fitting TRBD2. V shed 0 bases and J 4 bases; nucleotides not matched to a gene: 11. CDR1 and CDR2 (germline): MGHRA, YSYEKL. The CDR3 runs 18 residues. The CDR3 protein is CASSQDTLLAGALYEQYF. CDR3 nucleotides: TGCGCCAGCAGCCAAGATACCCTACTAGCGGGAGCTCTATACGAGCAGTACTTC.

The genes are TRBV5-1 and TRBJ1-4, with D tentatively TRBD1 (6 bases). Germline V gene data show CDR1 as SGHRS and CDR2 as YFSETQ. V was shortened by 4 bases and J by 4 bases, with 17 bases between the two germline ends. The CDR3 loop spans 16 amino acids. CDR3 DNA sequence: TGCGCCAGCAGCCCCATTTTCCAGGGACATAATGAAAAACTGTTTTTT. Amino acids: CASSPIFQGHNEKLFF.

The chain couples TRBV11-2 to TRBJ2-7; 7 bases map to TRBD2. Germline V gene data show CDR1 as SGHAT and CDR2 as FQNNGV. V shed 5 bases and J 7 bases; nucleotides not matched to a gene: 5. This CDR3 contains 12 residues. The CDR3 spells CASSPGRQEQYF. CDR3 nucleotides: TGTGCCAGCAGCCCCGGGAGGCAGGAGCAGTACTTC.

The chain employs TRBV3-1 (or the pseudogene TRBV3-2) and TRBJ2-6; D possibly corresponds to TRBD2 (6 bases). Germline CDR1 reads LGHDT; CDR2 reads YNNKEL (reference sequence). Trimming removed 7 bases from V and 3 bases from J, with 13 bases in between. The CDR3 runs 15 residues. CDR3: CASTEGEHGANVLTF. The CDR3 nucleotides read TGTGCCAGCACGGAGGGTGAGCATGGGGCCAACGTCCTGACTTTC.

The CDR3 DNA follows: TGTGCCAGCAGCTCCCCAGGGCCAAGGAATGCTTTCTTT. Amino acids: CASSSPGPRNAFF. The chain combines TRBV11-2 with TRBJ1-1, with D possibly TRBD1 on 5 matching bases. V dropped 4 bases and J dropped 11 bases, with 17 bases sitting between them. This CDR3 has 13 amino acids. Germline lookup yields CDR1 SGHAT and CDR2 FQNNGV.

The rearrangement joins TRBV9 to TRBJ2-1; TRBD2 is a possible D gene (6 bases). The CDR3 has 16 amino acids. The germline V gene has CDR1 SGDLS and CDR2 YYNGEE. V lost 0 bases to trimming and J lost 3 bases, with 13 bases between them. DNA of the CDR3: TGTGCCAGCAGCGTAGGGGGGGTTGTAAGCTACAATGAGCAGTTCTTC. This translates into CASSVGGVVSYNEQFF.

The chain couples TRBV6-2 or TRBV6-3 to TRBJ2-7; D is ambiguous. This CDR3 contains 13 residues. Germline-derived CDR1 and CDR2 are MNHEY and SVGEGT. The germline V and J ends were trimmed by 0 bases and 6 bases, with 9 bases remaining between them. The chain's CDR3 is CASSYSTQVEQYF. CDR3 DNA sequence: TGTGCCAGCAGTTACTCGACCCAGGTCGAGCAGTACTTC.